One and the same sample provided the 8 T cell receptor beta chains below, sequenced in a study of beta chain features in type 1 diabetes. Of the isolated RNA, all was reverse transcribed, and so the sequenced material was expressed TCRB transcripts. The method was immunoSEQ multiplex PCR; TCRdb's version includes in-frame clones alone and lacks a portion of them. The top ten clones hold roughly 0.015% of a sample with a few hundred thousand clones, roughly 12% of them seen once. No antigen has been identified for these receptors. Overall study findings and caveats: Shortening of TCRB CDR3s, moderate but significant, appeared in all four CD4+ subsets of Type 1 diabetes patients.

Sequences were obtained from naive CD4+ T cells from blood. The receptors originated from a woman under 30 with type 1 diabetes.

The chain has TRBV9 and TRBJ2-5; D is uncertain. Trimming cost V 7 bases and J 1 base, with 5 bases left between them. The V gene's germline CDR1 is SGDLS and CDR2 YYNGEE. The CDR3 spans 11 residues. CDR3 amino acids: CASGRQETQYF. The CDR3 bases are TGTGCCAGCGGGCGCCAAGAGACCCAGTACTTC.

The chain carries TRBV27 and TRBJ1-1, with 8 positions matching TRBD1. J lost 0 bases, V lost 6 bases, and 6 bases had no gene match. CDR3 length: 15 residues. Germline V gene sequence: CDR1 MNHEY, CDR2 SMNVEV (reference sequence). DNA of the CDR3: TGTGCCAGCAGCCGGACAGGGAGATTGAACACTGAAGCTTTCTTT. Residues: CASSRTGRLNTEAFF.

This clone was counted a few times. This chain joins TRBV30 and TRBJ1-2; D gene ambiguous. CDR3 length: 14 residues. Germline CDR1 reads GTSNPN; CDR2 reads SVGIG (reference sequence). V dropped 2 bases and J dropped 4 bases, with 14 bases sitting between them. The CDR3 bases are TGTGCCTGGAGTACTGGCGGGGTACCCTATGGCTACACCTTC. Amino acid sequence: CAWSTGGVPYGYTF.

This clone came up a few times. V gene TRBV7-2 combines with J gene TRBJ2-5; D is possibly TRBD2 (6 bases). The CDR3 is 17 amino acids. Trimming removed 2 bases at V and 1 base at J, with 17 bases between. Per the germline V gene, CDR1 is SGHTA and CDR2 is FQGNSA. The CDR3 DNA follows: TGTGCCAGCAGCTTATCCCTAACGGGAGAAGGCCAAGAGACCCAGTACTTC. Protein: CASSLSLTGEGQETQYF.

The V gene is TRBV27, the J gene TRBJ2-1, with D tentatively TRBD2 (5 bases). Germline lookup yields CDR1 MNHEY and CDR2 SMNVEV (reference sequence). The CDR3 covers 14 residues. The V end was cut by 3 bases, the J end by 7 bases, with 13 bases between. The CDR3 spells CASSFLGVRNEQFF. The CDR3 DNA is TGTGCCAGCAGTTTTCTCGGGGTTAGGAATGAGCAGTTCTTC.

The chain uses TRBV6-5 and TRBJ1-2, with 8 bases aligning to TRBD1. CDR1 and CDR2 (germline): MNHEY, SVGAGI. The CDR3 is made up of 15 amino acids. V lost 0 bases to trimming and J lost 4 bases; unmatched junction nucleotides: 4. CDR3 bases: TGTGCCAGCAGTTACTCGAACAGGGGGACCTATGGCTACACCTTC. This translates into CASSYSNRGTYGYTF.

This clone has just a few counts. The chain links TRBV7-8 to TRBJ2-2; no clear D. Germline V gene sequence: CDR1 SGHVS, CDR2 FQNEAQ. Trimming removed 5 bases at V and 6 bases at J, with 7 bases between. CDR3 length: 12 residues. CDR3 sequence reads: CASSLRAGELFF. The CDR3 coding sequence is TGTGCCAGCAGCCTCCGCGCCGGGGAGCTGTTTTTT.

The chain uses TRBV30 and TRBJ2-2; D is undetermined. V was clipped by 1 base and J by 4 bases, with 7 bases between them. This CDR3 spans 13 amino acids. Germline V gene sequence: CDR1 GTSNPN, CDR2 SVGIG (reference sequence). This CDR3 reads CAWSAESTGELFF. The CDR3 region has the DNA TGTGCCTGGAGTGCGGAGTCCACCGGGGAGCTGTTTTTT.